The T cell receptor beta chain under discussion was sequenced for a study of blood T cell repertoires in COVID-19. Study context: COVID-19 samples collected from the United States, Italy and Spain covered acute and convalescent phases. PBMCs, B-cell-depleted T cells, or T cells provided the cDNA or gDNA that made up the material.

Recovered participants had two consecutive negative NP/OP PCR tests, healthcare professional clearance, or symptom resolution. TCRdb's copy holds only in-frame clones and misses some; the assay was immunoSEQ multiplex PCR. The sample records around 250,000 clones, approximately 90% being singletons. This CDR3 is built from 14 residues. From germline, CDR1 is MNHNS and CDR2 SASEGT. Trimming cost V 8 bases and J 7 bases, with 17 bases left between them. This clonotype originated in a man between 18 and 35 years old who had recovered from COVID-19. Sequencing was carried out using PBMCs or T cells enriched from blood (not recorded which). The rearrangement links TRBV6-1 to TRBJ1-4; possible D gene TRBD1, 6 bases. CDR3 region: CASRADRISEKLFF. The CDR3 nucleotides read TGTGCCAGCCGCGCCGACAGGATATCTGAAAAACTGTTTTTT.